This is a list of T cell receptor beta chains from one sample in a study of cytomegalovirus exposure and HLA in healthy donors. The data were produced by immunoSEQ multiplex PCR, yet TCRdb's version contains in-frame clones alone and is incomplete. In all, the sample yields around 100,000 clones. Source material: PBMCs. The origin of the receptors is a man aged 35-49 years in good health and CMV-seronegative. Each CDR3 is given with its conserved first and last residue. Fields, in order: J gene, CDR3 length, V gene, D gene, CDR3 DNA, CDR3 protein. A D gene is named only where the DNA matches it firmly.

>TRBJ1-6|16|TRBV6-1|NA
TGTGCCAGCAGTGCATCGGGGGGACGGAGTAATTCACCCCTCCACTTT
CASSASGGRSNSPLHF
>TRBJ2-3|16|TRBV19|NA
TGTGCCAGTAGTATTCGGCTAGCGAGGCGCACAGATACGCAGTATTTT
CASSIRLARRTDTQYF
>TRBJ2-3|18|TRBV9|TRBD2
TGTGCCAGCAGCGTAGGGACTAGCGGGACCACTAGCACAGATACGCAGTATTTT
CASSVGTSGTTSTDTQYF
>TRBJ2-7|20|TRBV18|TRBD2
TGTGCCAGCTCACCATACCCCATGGCGGGGGGGTCCTCCGGCTCCTACGAGCAGTACTTC
CASSPYPMAGGSSGSYEQYF
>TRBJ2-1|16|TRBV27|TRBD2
TGTGCCAGCAGTTTAATCAGGACTAGCGGACACAATGAGCAGTTCTTC
CASSLIRTSGHNEQFF
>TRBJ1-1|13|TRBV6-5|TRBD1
TGTGCCAGCAGCCAGGGGGCTGGAACTGAAGCTTTCTTT
CASSQGAGTEAFF
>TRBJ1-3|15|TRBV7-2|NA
TGTGCCAGCAGCTTATATAGGAGAACTGGAAACACCATATATTTT
CASSLYRRTGNTIYF
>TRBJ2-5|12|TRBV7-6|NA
TGTGCCGGGGGGGGGCCCCAAGAGACCCAGTACTTC
CAGGGPQETQYF
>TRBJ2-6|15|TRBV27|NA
TGTGCCAGCAGTCCAGATAACTCTGGGGCCAACGTCCTGACTTTC
CASSPDNSGANVLTF
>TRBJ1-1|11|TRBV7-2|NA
TGTGCCAGCAGCTTAAGCGGAGAAGCTTTCTTT
CASSLSGEAFF
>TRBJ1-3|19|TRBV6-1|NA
TGTGCCAGCAGTGAAGCGGGGGCGAGAGGGGTCCCCTCTGGAAACACCATATATTTT
CASSEAGARGVPSGNTIYF
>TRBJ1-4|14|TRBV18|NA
TGTGCCAGCTCACCAGCCCTAGCTAATGAAAAACTGTTTTTT
CASSPALANEKLFF
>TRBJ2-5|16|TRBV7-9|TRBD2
TGTGCCAGCCTCAGGTTGACTAGCGGGGAACAAGAGACCCAGTACTTC
CASLRLTSGEQETQYF
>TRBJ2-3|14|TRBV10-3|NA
TGTGCCATCAGGGGCGGGGGCACCACAGATACGCAGTATTTT
CAIRGGGTTDTQYF
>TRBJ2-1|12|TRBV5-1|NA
TGCGCCAGCAGCTTCAGCGACAATGAGCAGTTCTTC
CASSFSDNEQFF
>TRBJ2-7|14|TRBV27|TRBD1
TGTGCCAGCAGTCCTTCGGGACAGACATACGAGCAGTACTTC
CASSPSGQTYEQYF
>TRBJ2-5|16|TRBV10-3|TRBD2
TGTGCCATCAGTGAGCCGGGGGGGGCGGGAGAAGAGACCCAGTACTTC
CAISEPGGAGEETQYF
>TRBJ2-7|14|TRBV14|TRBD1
TGTGCCAGCAGCCCACGGGACAGGTTCTACGAGCAGTACTTC
CASSPRDRFYEQYF
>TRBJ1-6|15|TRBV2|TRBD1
TGTGCCAGCAGTGAGAGGGGACAGACAAATTCACCCCTCCACTTT
CASSERGQTNSPLHF
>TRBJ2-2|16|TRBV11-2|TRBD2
TGTGCCAGCAGCTTTCGCGGGAGGGCCCGGGCCGGGGAGCTGTTTTTT
CASSFRGRARAGELFF
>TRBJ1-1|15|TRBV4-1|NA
TGCGCCAGCAGCCAAGAATCGGGGATGAACACTGAAGCTTTCTTT
CASSQESGMNTEAFF
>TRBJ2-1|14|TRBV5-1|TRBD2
TGCGCCAGCACGATAGCGGGGAAGGAGGATGAGCAGTTCTTC
CASTIAGKEDEQFF
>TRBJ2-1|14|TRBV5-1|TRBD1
TGCGCCAGCAGCTTGGTAACTACAGGGGACGAGCAGTTCTTC
CASSLVTTGDEQFF
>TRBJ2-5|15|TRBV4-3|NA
TGCGCCAGCAGCCAAGATGGGCCAGGCCAAGAGACCCAGTACTTC
CASSQDGPGQETQYF
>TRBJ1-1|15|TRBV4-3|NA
TGCGCCAGCAGCGATCCCACGTCAGGGAGGACTGAAGCTTTCTTT
CASSDPTSGRTEAFF
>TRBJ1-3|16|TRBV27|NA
TGTGCCAGCAGTTCCGGGACATCACTCGGAGGAAACACCATATATTTT
CASSSGTSLGGNTIYF
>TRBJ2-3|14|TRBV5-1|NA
TGCGCCAGCGGAACAGGTTTAAACACAGATACGCAGTATTTT
CASGTGLNTDTQYF
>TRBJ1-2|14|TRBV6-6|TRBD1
TGTGCCAGCAGGTCGACAGGGGCGAACTATGGCTACACCTTC
CASRSTGANYGYTF
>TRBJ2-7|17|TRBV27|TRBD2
TGTGCCAGCAGTTTACTAGCGGGGGGCGTTTTGTCCTACGAGCAGTACTTC
CASSLLAGGVLSYEQYF
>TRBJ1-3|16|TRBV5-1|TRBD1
TGCGCCAGCAGCCTAGACGGACAGGGGTCAGGAAACACCATATATTTT
CASSLDGQGSGNTIYF
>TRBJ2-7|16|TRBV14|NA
TGTGCCAGCAGCCCGGGACATGCCCGCACATCCTACGAGCAGTACTTC
CASSPGHARTSYEQYF
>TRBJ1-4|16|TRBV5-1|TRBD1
TGCGCCAGCAGCCTACAGGGGGCACTGAATAATGAAAAACTGTTTTTT
CASSLQGALNNEKLFF
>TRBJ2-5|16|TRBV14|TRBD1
TGTGCCAGCAGCCACTTAGGACAGGGGGCAGCAGAGACCCAGTACTTC
CASSHLGQGAAETQYF